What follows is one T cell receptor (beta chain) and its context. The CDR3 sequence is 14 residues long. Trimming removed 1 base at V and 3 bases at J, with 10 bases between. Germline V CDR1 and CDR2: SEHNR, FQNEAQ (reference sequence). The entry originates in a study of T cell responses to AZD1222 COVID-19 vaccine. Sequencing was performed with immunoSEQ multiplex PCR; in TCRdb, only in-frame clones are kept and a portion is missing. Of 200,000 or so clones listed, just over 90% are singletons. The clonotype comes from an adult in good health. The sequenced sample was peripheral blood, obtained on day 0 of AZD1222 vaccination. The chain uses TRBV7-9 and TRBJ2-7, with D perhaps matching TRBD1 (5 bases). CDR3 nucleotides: TGTGCCAGCAGCTTAGGCGGTCAGGGCTACGAGCAGTACTTC. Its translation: CASSLGGQGYEQYF.